A selection of T cell receptor beta chains follows, all from one sample in a study of blood T cell repertoires in COVID-19. The data were produced by immunoSEQ multiplex PCR, yet TCRdb's version contains in-frame clones alone and is incomplete. The sample carries about 53,000 clones, 65% to 85% recorded once. Sequenced input: peripheral blood. The receptors come from a human donor with active or convalescent COVID-19. The donor label of this sample is uncertain. Both conserved end residues are part of each CDR3. The D gene is left open where the match is weak. Clone size is shown for a subset of rows, as once, few, many or a class of expanded clone.

D | J | V | size | CDR3 | DNA
TRBD1 | TRBJ2-7 | TRBV5-1 | once | CASSQTQGARYEQYF | TGCGCCAGCAGCCAAACACAGGGGGCGAGGTACGAGCAGTACTTC
TRBD1 | TRBJ2-1 | TRBV3-1/TRBV3-2 | . | CASSHLGTAYNEQFF | TGTGCCAGCAGCCATTTAGGGACAGCTTACAATGAGCAGTTCTTC
TRBD2 | TRBJ2-3 | TRBV18 | . | CASSPRGTSGSTDTQYF | TGTGCCAGCTCACCAAGAGGGACTAGCGGGAGCACAGATACGCAGTATTTT
. | TRBJ2-7 | TRBV24-1 | . | CATSEARHPYEQYF | TGTGCCACCAGTGAGGCGAGACATCCCTACGAGCAGTACTTC
. | TRBJ2-1 | TRBV24-1 | . | CATSGDQGPWQFF | TGTGCCACCAGTGGCGATCAGGGGCCGTGGCAGTTCTTC
TRBD1 | TRBJ1-1 | TRBV15 | . | CATSRDPTGATEAFF | TGTGCCACCAGCAGAGACCCGACAGGGGCCACTGAAGCTTTCTTT
TRBD2 | TRBJ2-2 | TRBV7-9 | few | CATRGGTGELFF | TGTGCCACACGGGGGGGCACCGGGGAGCTGTTTTTT
TRBD1 | TRBJ2-6 | TRBV18 | . | CASSYGQGPSGANVLTF | TGTGCCAGCTCATACGGACAGGGGCCCTCGGGGGCCAACGTCCTGACTTTC
. | TRBJ2-1 | TRBV5-1 | . | CASRPRTGDNEQFF | TGCGCCAGCAGACCGAGGACTGGGGACAATGAGCAGTTCTTC
. | TRBJ1-4 | TRBV9 | many | CASSAPAGTDFEKLFF | TGTGCCAGCAGCGCCCCCGCGGGAACGGATTTTGAAAAACTGTTTTTT
TRBD1 | TRBJ1-2 | TRBV7-2 | . | CASSLTQGALGGYTF | TGTGCCAGCAGCTTAACGCAGGGGGCTTTAGGTGGCTACACCTTC
TRBD2 | TRBJ2-1 | TRBV5-5 | few | CASSIGHLRLAGGPHEQFF | TGTGCCAGCAGCATTGGACACCTTCGACTAGCGGGAGGGCCACATGAGCAGTTCTTC
. | TRBJ1-5 | TRBV10-3 | . | CAISELTGSNQPQHF | TGTGCCATCAGTGAGTTGACGGGTAGCAATCAGCCCCAGCATTTT
. | TRBJ2-3 | TRBV2 | . | CASSVAPFTDTQYF | TGTGCCAGCAGTGTAGCCCCGTTCACAGATACGCAGTATTTT
. | TRBJ2-7 | TRBV27 | . | CASSSKQGWAREQYF | TGTGCCAGCAGTTCAAAGCAGGGTTGGGCCCGCGAGCAGTACTTC